The 24 T cell receptor beta chains below were found in one sample sequenced in a study of blood T cell repertoires in COVID-19. Clones were read by immunoSEQ multiplex PCR, and TCRdb kept only the in-frame ones, dropping some. The sample carries a few hundred thousand clones, approximately 90% recorded once. Sample: peripheral blood. The receptors were gathered from a young man with acute or convalescent COVID-19.

J is TRBJ2-2 and V is TRBV7-3; D uncertain. CDR1 and CDR2 from the germline V gene are SGHTA and FQGTGA. V shed 1 base and J shed 8 bases, with 8 bases lying between them. The CDR3 is made up of 13 amino acids. The DNA for the CDR3 is TGTGCCAGCAGCTTAAATTGGCAAGGGGAGCTGTTTTTT. Its translation: CASSLNWQGELFF.

J is TRBJ1-4 and V is TRBV9; a possible D gene is TRBD1 (5 bases). Germline V gene lookup returns CDR1 SGDLS and CDR2 YYNGEE. The ends were cut back, 4 bases at V and 8 bases at J, with 27 bases in the middle. The CDR3 sequence is 18 residues long. The CDR3 coding sequence is TGTGCCAGCAGCCCAACGAATCATGTTATGGGGCGCGTAGAAAAACTGTTTTTT. Its protein product is CASSPTNHVMGRVEKLFF.

V usage is TRBV9 and J usage is TRBJ1-5; 9 bases fit TRBD1. The length of the CDR3 is 16 residues. V trimming: 4 bases; J trimming: 7 bases; junction bases outside the gene matches: 12. CDR1 and CDR2 (germline): SGDLS, YYNGEE. In nucleotides, the CDR3 is TGTGCCAGCAGCCCGCGGGGACAGGGTAATGAACAGCCCCAGCATTTT. Amino acid sequence: CASSPRGQGNEQPQHF.

The chain employs TRBV18 and TRBJ2-3; the match to TRBD2 covers 9 bases. With 3 bases clipped from V and 4 bases from J, the junction kept 2 bases outside the gene matches. The germline CDR1 and CDR2 sequences are KGHSH and LQKENI. This CDR3 is built from 14 residues. CDR3 protein: CASSPGLASDTQYF. In nucleotides, the CDR3 is TGTGCCAGCTCACCGGGACTAGCCTCAGATACGCAGTATTTT.

The CDR3 reads CASRATRGNEQFF. CDR3 coding DNA: TGCGCCAGCAGGGCTACTAGGGGGAATGAGCAGTTCTTC. The chain carries TRBV10-2 and TRBJ2-1, with D maybe TRBD1 (6 bases). Trimming pared 6 bases from V and 7 bases from J, leaving 13 bases between. The CDR3 has 13 residues. Germline V lookup: CDR1 WSHSY, CDR2 SAAADI.

V and J are TRBV29-1 and TRBJ2-2; 12 bases align to TRBD2. J lost 3 bases, V lost 4 bases, and 6 bases had no gene match. This CDR3 is 16 amino acids long. The germline gives CDR1 SQVTM, CDR2 ANQGSEA. CDR3 residues: CSVATLAGGYTGELFF. The CDR3 nucleotides are TGCAGCGTTGCAACACTAGCGGGAGGTTACACCGGGGAGCTGTTTTTT.

V usage is TRBV1 and J usage is TRBJ2-3; the tabulated D call, TRBD2, remains unverified against the DNA. TRBV1 is given as a pseudogene. The length of the CDR3 is 14 residues. CDR3 DNA sequence: TGCACCAGCAGCCGCGGACTAGCCACAGATACGCAGTATTTT. This encodes CTSSRGLATDTQYF.

The rearrangement joins TRBV28 to TRBJ1-5; D ambiguous. CDR3 length: 14 amino acids. Looked up from germline, CDR1 is MDHEN and CDR2 is SYDVKM. V lost 5 bases and J lost 0, with 8 bases in between. This CDR3 is CASSKRVSNQPQHF. CDR3 DNA sequence: TGTGCCAGCAGTAAGAGAGTTAGCAATCAGCCCCAGCATTTT.

This chain joins TRBV18 and TRBJ1-2; 12 nucleotides agree with TRBD1. Germline CDR1 is KGHSH and CDR2 is LQKENI. V lost 4 bases, J lost 3 bases, and 6 bases stayed unmatched. The CDR3 is 16 residues long. The CDR3: CASSLGGTGGDYGYTF. CDR3 DNA sequence: TGTGCCAGCTCACTCGGTGGGACAGGGGGCGACTATGGCTACACCTTC.

This chain uses TRBV6-5 with TRBJ1-4; D perhaps matches TRBD1 (5 bases). The CDR3 length is 14 residues. V was clipped by 8 bases and J by 4 bases, with 14 bases between them. From germline, CDR1 is MNHEY and CDR2 SVGAGI. The CDR3 is CASGPGFYNEKLFF. DNA for the CDR3: TGTGCCAGCGGACCAGGGTTCTATAATGAAAAACTGTTTTTT.

The chain uses TRBV7-9 and TRBJ2-7; 8 positions agree with TRBD1. The CDR3 has 14 amino acids. The V gene end was trimmed by 6 bases and the J gene end by 1 base; junction bases not matched to a gene: 5. From germline, CDR1 is SEHNR and CDR2 FQNEAQ (reference sequence). The CDR3, as DNA: TGTGCCAGCAGACATCAGGGGGCTTCCTACGAGCAGTACTTC. Translating gives CASRHQGASYEQYF.

This chain joins TRBV4-2 and TRBJ1-5; D is uncertain. CDR3 length: 17 amino acids. Germline V gene sequence: CDR1 LGHNA, CDR2 YNFKEQ. V lost 0 bases and J lost 5, with 17 bases in between. The CDR3 sequence: CASSQDITADFYQPQHF. CDR3 sequence (DNA): TGTGCCAGCAGCCAAGATATTACGGCAGACTTTTATCAGCCCCAGCATTTT.

V usage is TRBV3-1 (or the pseudogene TRBV3-2) and J usage is TRBJ2-5; D possibly corresponds to TRBD2 (6 bases). This CDR3 spans 16 amino acids. The ends were cut back, 1 base at V and 2 bases at J, with 14 bases in the middle. CDR1 and CDR2 (germline): LGHDT, YNNKEL (reference sequence). The CDR3 region is CASSQGQLATQETQYF. CDR3 DNA sequence: TGTGCCAGCAGCCAAGGGCAACTAGCTACTCAAGAGACCCAGTACTTC.

A few counts support this clone. The V call is TRBV27, the J call TRBJ1-6; D gene uncertain. Trimming cost V 5 bases and J 9 bases, with 14 bases left between them. CDR3 size: 14 residues. CDR1 is MNHEY and CDR2 is SMNVEV in the germline V gene (reference sequence). The CDR3 here is CASSSLAGGSPLHF. DNA of the CDR3: TGTGCCAGCAGTAGTCTGGCGGGAGGTTCACCCCTCCACTTT.

The chain couples TRBV11-1 to TRBJ1-1; maybe TRBD1 (5 bases). Looked up from germline, CDR1 is SGHAT and CDR2 is FQDESV (reference sequence). This CDR3 has 15 residues. Trimming removed 3 bases at V and 2 bases at J, with 13 bases between. Here the CDR3 DNA reads TGTGCCAGCAGCTTTTCTGGGGCATCAAACACTGAAGCTTTCTTT. It specifies CASSFSGASNTEAFF. The variable domain in full, with the rest retrieved from reference TRBV11-1 and TRBJ1-1, is EAEVAQSPRYKITEKSQAVAFWCDPISGHATLYWYRQILGQGPELLVQFQDESVVDDSQLPKDRFSAERLKGVDSTLKIQPAELGDSAMYLCASSFSGASNTEAFFGQGTRLTVV.

The chain is built from TRBV5-4 and TRBJ2-1, with 9 bases aligning to TRBD2. CDR3 length: 16 amino acids. Germline loops: CDR1 SGHNT, CDR2 YYREEE (reference sequence). V lost 4 bases to trimming and J lost 7 bases; unmatched junction nucleotides: 12. CDR3 DNA sequence: TGTGCCAGCAGCATCCGGCGGGGGGGTACGGGGAATGAGCAGTTCTTC. As protein: CASSIRRGGTGNEQFF. Combining the CDR3 with reference TRBV5-4 and TRBJ2-1 gives the whole variable domain ETGVTQSPTHLIKTRGQQVTLRCSSQSGHNTVSWYQQALGQGPQFIFQYYREEENGRGNFPPRFSGLQFPNYSSELNVNALELDDSALYLCASSIRRGGTGNEQFFGPGTRLTVL.

This chain connects TRBV30 to TRBJ1-4, with D perhaps matching TRBD1 (5 bases). The CDR3 runs to 14 residues. Trimming took off 0 bases at V and 9 bases at J, with 14 bases between the two ends. The germline CDR1 and CDR2 sequences are GTSNPN and SVGIG (reference sequence). CDR3 bases: TGTGCCTGGAGTGTTGGAGGGGCAGTACAAAAACTGTTTTTT. Translation gives CAWSVGGAVQKLFF.

This chain joins TRBV28 and TRBJ2-1; TRBD2 aligns across 8 bases. The CDR3 covers 12 residues. V trimming: 6 bases; J trimming: 7 bases; junction bases outside the gene matches: 2. Germline V gene lookup returns CDR1 MDHEN and CDR2 SYDVKM. CDR3: CASRPSGNEQFF. The CDR3, as DNA: TGTGCCAGCAGACCTAGCGGGAATGAGCAGTTCTTC.

The chain links TRBV6-5 to TRBJ2-7; possibly TRBD1 for D (5 bases). The germline V gene encodes CDR1 MNHEY and CDR2 SVGAGI. CDR3 length: 13 amino acids. The V and J ends lost 8 bases and 0 bases respectively, with 11 bases between them. CDR3 nucleotides: TGTGCCAGCGAGGACATCAACTCCTACGAGCAGTACTTC. This encodes CASEDINSYEQYF.

This chain joins TRBV12-3 or TRBV12-4 and TRBJ1-4; D gene unclear. Deletions cut 3 bases from V and 8 bases from J, with 10 bases between. This CDR3 region has 13 residues. CDR3 DNA sequence: TGTGCCAGCAGTTTTAAGTTGGCCGAAAAACTGTTTTTT. Translating it yields CASSFKLAEKLFF.

The chain couples TRBV15 to TRBJ1-5, with unresolved D. V lost 0 bases and J lost 0, with 6 bases in between. CDR3 length: 15 residues. Germline CDR1 and CDR2: LNHNV and YYDKDF (reference sequence). CDR3 loop: CATSRDPFSNQPQHF. The DNA of the CDR3 is TGTGCCACCAGCAGAGATCCATTTAGCAATCAGCCCCAGCATTTT.

The rearrangement links TRBV6-5 to TRBJ1-6, with TRBD1 as a possible D gene (5 bases). From germline, CDR1 is MNHEY and CDR2 SVGAGI. V was shortened by 10 bases and J by 10 bases, with 23 bases between the two germline ends. The CDR3 length is 15 residues. This CDR3 reads CATHRGRVEGSPLHF. The CDR3 DNA sequence: TGTGCCACCCACCGAGGCAGGGTGGAAGGCTCACCCCTCCACTTT.

Only one count was recorded for this clone. The chain employs TRBV10-1 and TRBJ1-6; tentatively, D is TRBD1 (6 bases). Germline lookup yields CDR1 WNHNN and CDR2 SYGVQD (reference sequence). CDR3 size: 14 residues. With 0 bases removed from V and 10 bases from J, the gap between germline ends came to 10 bases. This CDR3 reads CASSESRGGSPLHF. CDR3 nucleotide sequence: TGCGCCAGCAGTGAGTCGAGGGGGGGATCACCCCTCCACTTT.

V and J are TRBV18 and TRBJ1-1, with D uncertain. This CDR3 is built from 10 residues. Germline lookup yields CDR1 KGHSH and CDR2 LQKENI. Trimming left V 9 bases short and J 1 base short, with 3 bases between. The CDR3 here is CASRNTEAFF. As DNA, the CDR3 is TGTGCCAGTCGGAACACTGAAGCTTTCTTT. The variable domain in full, completed from reference TRBV18 and TRBJ1-1, reads NAGVMQNPRHLVRRRGQEARLRCSPMKGHSHVYWYRQLPEEGLKFMVYLQKENIIDESGMPKERFSAEFPKEGPSILRIQQVVRGDSAAYFCASRNTEAFFGQGTRLTVV.